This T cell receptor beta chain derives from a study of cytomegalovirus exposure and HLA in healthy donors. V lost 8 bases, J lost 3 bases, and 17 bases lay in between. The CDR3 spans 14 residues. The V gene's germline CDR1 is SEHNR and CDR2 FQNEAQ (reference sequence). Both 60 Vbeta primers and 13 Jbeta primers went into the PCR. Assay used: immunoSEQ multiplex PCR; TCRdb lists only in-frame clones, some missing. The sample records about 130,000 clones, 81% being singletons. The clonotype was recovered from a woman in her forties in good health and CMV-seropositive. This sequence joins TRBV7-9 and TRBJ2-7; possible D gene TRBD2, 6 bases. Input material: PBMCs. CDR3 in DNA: TGTGCCAGCGGCCCCTGGGGGGACGGCTACGAGCAGTACTTC. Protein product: CASGPWGDGYEQYF.